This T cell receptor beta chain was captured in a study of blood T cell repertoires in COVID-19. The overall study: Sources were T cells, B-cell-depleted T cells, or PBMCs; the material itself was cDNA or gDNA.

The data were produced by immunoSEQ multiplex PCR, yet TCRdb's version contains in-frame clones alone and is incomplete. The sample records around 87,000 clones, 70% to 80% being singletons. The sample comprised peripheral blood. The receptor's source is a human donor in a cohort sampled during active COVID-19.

The CDR3 reads CASRTGASNEKLFF. Written as DNA, the CDR3 is TGTGCCAGCAGGACAGGGGCGTCTAATGAAAAACTGTTTTTT. This chain connects TRBV28 to TRBJ1-4; 8 bases align to TRBD1. Unmatched junction bases numbered 3, after V lost 6 bases and J lost 3 bases. Germline CDR1 is MDHEN and CDR2 is SYDVKM. The CDR3 has 14 amino acids.